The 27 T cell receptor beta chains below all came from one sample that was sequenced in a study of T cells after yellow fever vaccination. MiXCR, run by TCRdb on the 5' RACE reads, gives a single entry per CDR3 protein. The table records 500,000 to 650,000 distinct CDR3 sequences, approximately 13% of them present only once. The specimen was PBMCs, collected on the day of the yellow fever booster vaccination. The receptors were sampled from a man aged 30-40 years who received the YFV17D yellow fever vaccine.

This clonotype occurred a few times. CDR3 DNA: TGTGCCAGCAGTTATAGCGTACCTAGCACAGATACGCAGTATTTT. It specifies CASSYSVPSTDTQYF. This sequence joins TRBV28 and TRBJ2-3; weak D call: TRBD2 (5 bases). With 4 bases removed from V and 0 bases from J, the gap between germline ends came to 11 bases. Germline V gene lookup returns CDR1 MDHEN and CDR2 SYDVKM. This CDR3 spans 15 amino acids.

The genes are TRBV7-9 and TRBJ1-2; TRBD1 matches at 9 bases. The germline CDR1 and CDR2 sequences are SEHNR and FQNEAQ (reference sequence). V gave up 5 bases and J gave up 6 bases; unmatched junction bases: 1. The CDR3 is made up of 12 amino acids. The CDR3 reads CASSTGGHGYTF. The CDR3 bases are TGTGCCAGCAGCACAGGGGGCCATGGCTACACCTTC.

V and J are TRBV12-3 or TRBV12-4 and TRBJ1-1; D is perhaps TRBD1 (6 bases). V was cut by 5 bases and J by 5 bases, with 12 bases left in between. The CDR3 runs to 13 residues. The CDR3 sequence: CASSADRKTEAFF. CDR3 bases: TGTGCCAGCAGTGCCGACAGGAAAACTGAAGCTTTCTTT.

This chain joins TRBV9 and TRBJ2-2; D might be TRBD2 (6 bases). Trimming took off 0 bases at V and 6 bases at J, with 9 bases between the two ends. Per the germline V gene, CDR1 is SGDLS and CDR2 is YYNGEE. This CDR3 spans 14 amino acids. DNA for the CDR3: TGTGCCAGCAGCGTAGTAGGGAGGCCCGGGGAGCTGTTTTTT. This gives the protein CASSVVGRPGELFF.

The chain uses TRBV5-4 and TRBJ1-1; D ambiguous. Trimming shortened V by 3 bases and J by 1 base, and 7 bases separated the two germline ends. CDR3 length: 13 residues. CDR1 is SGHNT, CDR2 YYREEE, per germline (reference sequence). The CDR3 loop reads CASSSTPNTEAFF. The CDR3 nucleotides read TGTGCCAGCAGCTCTACACCGAACACTGAAGCTTTCTTT.

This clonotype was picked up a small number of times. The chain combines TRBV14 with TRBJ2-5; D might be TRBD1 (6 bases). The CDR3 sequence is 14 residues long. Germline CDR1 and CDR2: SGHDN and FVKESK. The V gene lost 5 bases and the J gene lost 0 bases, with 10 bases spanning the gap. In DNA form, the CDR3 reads TGTGCCAGCAGCGCTCGGACAGACCAAGAGACCCAGTACTTC. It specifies CASSARTDQETQYF.

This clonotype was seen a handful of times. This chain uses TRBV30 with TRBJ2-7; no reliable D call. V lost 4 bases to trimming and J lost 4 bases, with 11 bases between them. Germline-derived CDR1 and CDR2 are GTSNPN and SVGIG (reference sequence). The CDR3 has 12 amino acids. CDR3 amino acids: CAWTPNGYEQYF. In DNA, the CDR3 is TGTGCCTGGACCCCTAATGGGTACGAGCAGTACTTC.

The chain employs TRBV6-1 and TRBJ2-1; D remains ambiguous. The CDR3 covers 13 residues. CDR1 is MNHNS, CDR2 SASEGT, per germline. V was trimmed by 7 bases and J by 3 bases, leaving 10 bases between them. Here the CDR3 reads CASTHGYYNEQFF. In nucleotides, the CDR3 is TGTGCCAGCACCCACGGCTACTACAATGAGCAGTTCTTC.

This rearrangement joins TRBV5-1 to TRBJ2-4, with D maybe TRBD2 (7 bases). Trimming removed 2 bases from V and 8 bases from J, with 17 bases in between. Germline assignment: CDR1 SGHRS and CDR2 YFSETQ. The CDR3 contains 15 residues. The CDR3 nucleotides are TGCGCCAGCAGCTTTGGGGGGGGCGCCGGAGACATTCAGTACTTC. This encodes CASSFGGGAGDIQYF.

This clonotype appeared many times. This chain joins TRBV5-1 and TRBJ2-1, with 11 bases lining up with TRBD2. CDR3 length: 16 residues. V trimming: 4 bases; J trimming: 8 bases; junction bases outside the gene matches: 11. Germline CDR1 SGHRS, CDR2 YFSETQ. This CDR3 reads CASSRLTSGSWDEQFF. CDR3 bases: TGCGCCAGCAGCCGTCTTACTAGCGGGAGTTGGGATGAGCAGTTCTTC.

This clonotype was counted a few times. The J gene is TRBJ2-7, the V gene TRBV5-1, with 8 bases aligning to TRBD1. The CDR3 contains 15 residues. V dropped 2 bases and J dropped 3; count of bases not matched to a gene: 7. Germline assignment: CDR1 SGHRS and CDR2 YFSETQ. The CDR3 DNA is TGCGCCAGCAGCTTTCAAGGGACAGGAAACTACGAGCAGTACTTC. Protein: CASSFQGTGNYEQYF.

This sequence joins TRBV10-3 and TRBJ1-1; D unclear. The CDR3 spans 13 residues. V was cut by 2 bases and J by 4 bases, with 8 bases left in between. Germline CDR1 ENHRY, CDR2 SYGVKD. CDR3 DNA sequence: TGTGCCATCAGTGAGCCCGGAGGCACTGAAGCTTTCTTT. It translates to CAISEPGGTEAFF.

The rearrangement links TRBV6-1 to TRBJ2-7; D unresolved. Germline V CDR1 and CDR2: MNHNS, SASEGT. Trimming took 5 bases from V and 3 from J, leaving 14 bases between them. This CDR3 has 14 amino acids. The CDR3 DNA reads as TGTGCCAGCAGTAGCCCAAAGAAACTCTACGAGCAGTACTTC. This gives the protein CASSSPKKLYEQYF.

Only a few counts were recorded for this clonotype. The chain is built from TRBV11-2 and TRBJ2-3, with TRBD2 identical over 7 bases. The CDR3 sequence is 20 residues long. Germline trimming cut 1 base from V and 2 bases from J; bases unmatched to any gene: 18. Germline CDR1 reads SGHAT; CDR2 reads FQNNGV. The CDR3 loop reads CASSLVLGWASGKLTDTQYF. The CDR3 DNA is TGTGCCAGCAGCTTAGTTCTCGGGTGGGCTAGCGGAAAACTCACAGATACGCAGTATTTT. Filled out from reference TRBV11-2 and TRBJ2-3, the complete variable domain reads EAGVAQSPRYKIIEKRQSVAFWCNPISGHATLYWYQQILGQGPKLLIQFQNNGVVDDSQLPKDRFSAERLKGVDSTLKIQPAKLEDSAVYLCASSLVLGWASGKLTDTQYFGPGTRLTVL.

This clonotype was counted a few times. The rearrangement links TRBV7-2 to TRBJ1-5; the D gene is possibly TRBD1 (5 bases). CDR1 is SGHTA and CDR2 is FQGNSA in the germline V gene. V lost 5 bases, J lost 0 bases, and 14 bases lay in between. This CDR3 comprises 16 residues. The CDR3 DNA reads TGTGCCAGCAGCCCCCAGGGACGCCATAGCAATCAGCCCCAGCATTTT. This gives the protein CASSPQGRHSNQPQHF.

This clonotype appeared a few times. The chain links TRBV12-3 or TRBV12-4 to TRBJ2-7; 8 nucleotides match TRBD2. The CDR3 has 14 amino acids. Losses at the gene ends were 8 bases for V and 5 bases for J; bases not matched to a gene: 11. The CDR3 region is CASSVTTSDNEQYF. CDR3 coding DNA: TGTGCCAGCTCAGTGACGACTAGCGATAACGAGCAGTACTTC.

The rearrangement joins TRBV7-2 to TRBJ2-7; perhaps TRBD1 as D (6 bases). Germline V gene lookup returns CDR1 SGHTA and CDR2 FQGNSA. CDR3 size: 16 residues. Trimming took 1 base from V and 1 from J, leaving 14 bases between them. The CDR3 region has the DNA TGTGCCAGCAGCTTAGTCCGCAGGGGCGGATCCTACGAGCAGTACTTC. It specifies CASSLVRRGGSYEQYF.

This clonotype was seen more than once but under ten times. The chain's CDR3 is CASSPPSGSSGANVLTF. The CDR3 DNA reads TGTGCCAGCAGCCCCCCTAGCGGTAGCTCTGGGGCCAACGTCCTGACTTTC. The chain couples TRBV7-6 to TRBJ2-6, with 7 bases that match TRBD2. Germline values: CDR1 SGHVS, CDR2 FNYEAQ. The CDR3 covers 17 residues. The V and J ends lost 5 bases and 0 bases, in that order; junction bases with no gene match: 7.

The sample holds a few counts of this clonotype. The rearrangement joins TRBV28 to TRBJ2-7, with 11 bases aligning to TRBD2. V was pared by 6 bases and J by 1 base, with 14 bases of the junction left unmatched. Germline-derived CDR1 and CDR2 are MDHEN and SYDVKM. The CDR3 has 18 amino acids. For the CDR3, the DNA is TGTGCCAGCAGATCCACGCCACAGACTAGCGGGAAGTCCTACGAGCAGTACTTC. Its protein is CASRSTPQTSGKSYEQYF.

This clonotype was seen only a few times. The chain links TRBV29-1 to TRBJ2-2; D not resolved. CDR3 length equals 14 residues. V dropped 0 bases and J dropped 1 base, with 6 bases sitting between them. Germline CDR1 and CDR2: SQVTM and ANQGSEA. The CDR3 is CSVEDGMNTGELFF. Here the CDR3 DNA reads TGCAGCGTTGAAGATGGGATGAACACCGGGGAGCTGTTTTTT.

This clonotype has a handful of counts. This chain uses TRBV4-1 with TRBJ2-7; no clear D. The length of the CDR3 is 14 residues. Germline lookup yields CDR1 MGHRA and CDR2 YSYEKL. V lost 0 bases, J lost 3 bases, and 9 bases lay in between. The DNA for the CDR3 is TGCGCCAGCAGCCAAGAGATTGAAGGCTACGAGCAGTACTTC. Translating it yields CASSQEIEGYEQYF.

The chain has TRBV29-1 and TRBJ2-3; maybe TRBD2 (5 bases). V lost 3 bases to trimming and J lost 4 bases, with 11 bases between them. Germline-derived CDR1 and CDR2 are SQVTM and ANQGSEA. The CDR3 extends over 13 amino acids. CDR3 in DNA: TGCAGCGTTGAGGCTAGCTGGCCAGATACGCAGTATTTT. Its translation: CSVEASWPDTQYF.

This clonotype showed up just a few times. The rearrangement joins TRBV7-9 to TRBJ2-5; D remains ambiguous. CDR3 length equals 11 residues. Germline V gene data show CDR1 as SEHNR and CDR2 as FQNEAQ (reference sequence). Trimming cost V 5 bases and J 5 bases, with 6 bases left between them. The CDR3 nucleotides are TGTGCCAGCAGCGGAGTCGAGACCCAGTACTTC. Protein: CASSGVETQYF.

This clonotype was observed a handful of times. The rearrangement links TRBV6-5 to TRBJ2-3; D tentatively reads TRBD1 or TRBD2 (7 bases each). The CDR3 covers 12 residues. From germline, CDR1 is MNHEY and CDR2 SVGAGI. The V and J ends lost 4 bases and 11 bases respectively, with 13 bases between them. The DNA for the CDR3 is TGTGCCAGCAGTTTGCCAGGGGGGGTGCAGTATTTT. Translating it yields CASSLPGGVQYF.

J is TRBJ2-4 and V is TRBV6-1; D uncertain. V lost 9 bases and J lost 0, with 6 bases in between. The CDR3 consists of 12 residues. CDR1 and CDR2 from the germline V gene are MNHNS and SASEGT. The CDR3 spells CASGVAKNIQYF. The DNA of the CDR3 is TGTGCCAGTGGGGTAGCCAAAAACATTCAGTACTTC.

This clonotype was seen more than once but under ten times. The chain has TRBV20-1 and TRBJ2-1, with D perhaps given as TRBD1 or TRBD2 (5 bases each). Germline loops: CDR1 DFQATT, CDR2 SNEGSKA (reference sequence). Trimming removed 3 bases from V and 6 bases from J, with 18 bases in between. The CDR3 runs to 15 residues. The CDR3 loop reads CSARKGTTPSNEQFF. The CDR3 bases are TGCAGTGCTAGGAAGGGGACGACACCCTCCAATGAGCAGTTCTTC.

As DNA, the CDR3 is TGTGCCAGCAGCCAAGATCGGCAGAATTTAGCGGGACCTGCGGGAGATACGCAGTATTTT. This encodes CASSQDRQNLAGPAGDTQYF. V usage is TRBV7-6 and J usage is TRBJ2-3; 8 bases fit TRBD2. This CDR3 is 20 amino acids long. The germline V gene encodes CDR1 SGHVS and CDR2 FNYEAQ. Trimming cost V 5 bases and J 5 bases; bases outside gene matches: 24.